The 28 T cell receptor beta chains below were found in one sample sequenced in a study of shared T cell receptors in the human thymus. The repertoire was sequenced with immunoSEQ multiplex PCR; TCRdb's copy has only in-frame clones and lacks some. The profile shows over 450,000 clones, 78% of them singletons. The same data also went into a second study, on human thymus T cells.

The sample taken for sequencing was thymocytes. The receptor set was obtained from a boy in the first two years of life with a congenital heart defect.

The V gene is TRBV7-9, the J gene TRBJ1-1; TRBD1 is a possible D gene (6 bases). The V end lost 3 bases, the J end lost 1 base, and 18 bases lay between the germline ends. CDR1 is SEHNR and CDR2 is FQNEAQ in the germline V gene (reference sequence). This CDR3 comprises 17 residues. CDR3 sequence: CASSFHFPPQGNTEAFF. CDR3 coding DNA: TGTGCCAGCAGCTTCCATTTTCCCCCACAGGGGAACACTGAAGCTTTCTTT.

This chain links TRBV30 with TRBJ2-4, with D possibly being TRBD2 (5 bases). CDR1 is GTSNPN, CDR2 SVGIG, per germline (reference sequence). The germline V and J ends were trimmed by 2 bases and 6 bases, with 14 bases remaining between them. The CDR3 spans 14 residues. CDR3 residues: CAWSPAARGNIQYF. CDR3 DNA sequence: TGTGCCTGGAGTCCTGCGGCCCGGGGAAACATTCAGTACTTC.

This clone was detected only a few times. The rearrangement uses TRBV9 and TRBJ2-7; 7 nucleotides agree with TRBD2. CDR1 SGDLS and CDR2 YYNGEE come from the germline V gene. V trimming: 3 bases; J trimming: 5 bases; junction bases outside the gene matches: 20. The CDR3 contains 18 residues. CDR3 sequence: CASSGAGPGVRAVDEQYF. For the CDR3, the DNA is TGTGCCAGCAGCGGAGCGGGGCCGGGAGTAAGGGCCGTGGACGAGCAGTACTTC.

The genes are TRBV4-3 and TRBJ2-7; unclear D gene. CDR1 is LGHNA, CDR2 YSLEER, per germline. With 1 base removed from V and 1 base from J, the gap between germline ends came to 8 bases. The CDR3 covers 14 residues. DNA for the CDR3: TGCGCCAGCAGCCAAGTCTACGGGTCCTACGAGCAGTACTTC. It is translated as CASSQVYGSYEQYF.

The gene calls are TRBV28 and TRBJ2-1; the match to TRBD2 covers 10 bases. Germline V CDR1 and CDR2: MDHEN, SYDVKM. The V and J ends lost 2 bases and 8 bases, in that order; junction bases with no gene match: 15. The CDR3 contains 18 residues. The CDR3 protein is CASSLAPCQREGGDEQFF. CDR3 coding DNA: TGTGCCAGCAGTTTAGCCCCTTGCCAGCGGGAGGGGGGGGATGAGCAGTTCTTC.

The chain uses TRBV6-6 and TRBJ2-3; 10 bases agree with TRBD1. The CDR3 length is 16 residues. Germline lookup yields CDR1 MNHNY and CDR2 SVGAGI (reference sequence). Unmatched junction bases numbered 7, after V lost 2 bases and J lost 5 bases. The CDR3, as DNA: TGTGCCAGCAGTTACGAGACAGGGGGCGAGGGAGATACGCAGTATTTT. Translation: CASSYETGGEGDTQYF.

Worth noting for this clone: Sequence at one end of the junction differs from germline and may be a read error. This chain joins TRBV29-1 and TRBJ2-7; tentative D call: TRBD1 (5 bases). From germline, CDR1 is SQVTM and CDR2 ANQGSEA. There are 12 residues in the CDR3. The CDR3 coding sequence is TGCAGCGTGGAAGGCCAGGGCTACGAGCAGTACTTC. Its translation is CSVEGQGYEQYF.

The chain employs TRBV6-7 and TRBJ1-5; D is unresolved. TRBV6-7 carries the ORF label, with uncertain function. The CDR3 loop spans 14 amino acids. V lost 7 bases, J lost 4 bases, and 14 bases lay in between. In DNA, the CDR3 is TGTGCCAGCAACGGTCCCCGCGGTAATCAGCCCCAGCATTTT. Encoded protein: CASNGPRGNQPQHF.

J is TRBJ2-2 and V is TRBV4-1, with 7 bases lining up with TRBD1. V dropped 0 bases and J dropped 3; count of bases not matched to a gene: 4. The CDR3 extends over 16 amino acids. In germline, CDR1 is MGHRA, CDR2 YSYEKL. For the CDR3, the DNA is TGCGCCAGCAGCCAAGACTTGGGACAGTACACCGGGGAGCTGTTTTTT. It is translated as CASSQDLGQYTGELFF.

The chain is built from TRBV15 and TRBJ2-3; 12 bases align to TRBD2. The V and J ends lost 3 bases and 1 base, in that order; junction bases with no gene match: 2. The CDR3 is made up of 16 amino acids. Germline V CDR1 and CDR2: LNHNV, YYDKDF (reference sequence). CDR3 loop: CATSRTSGSRTDTQYF. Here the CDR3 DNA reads TGTGCCACCAGCAGGACTAGCGGGAGCCGCACAGATACGCAGTATTTT.

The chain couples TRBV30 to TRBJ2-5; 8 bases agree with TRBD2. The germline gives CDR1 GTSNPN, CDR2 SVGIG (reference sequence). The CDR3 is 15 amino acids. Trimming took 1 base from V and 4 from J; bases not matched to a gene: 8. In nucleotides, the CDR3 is TGTGCCTGGAGTGAAGAGCGGGAGCGAGTAGAGACCCAGTACTTC. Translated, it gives CAWSEERERVETQYF.

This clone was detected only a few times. The CDR3 DNA reads as TGTGCCATCGTACAGCCACCACTTTCTGGAAACACCATATATTTT. It encodes CAIVQPPLSGNTIYF. The chain links TRBV19 to TRBJ1-3; unclear D gene. The CDR3 runs to 15 residues. Trimming took 10 bases from V and 1 from J, leaving 17 bases between them. Per the germline V gene, CDR1 is LNHDA and CDR2 is SQIVND (reference sequence).

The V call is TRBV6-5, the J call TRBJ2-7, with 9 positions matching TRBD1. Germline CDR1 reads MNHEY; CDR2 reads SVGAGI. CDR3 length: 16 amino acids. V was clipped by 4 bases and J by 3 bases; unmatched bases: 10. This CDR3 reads CASSFSTGGSIYEQYF. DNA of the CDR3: TGTGCCAGCAGTTTCTCCACAGGGGGCTCTATCTACGAGCAGTACTTC.

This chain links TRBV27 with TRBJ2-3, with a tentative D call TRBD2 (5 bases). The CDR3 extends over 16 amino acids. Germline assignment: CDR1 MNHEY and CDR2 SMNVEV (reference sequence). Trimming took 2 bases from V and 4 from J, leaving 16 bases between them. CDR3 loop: CASSLASLYPSDTQYF. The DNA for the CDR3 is TGTGCCAGCAGTTTAGCTAGCCTCTATCCCTCAGATACGCAGTATTTT.

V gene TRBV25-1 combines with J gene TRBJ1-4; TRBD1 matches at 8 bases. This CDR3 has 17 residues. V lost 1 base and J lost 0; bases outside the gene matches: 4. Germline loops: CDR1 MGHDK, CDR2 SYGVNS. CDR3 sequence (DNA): TGTGCCAGCAGTGAATGGACAGGGCCTGCAACTAATGAAAAACTGTTTTTT. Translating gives CASSEWTGPATNEKLFF.

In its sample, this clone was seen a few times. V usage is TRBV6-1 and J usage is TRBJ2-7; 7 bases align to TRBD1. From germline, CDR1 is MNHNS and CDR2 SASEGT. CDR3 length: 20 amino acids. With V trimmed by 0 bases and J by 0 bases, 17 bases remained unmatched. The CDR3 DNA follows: TGTGCCAGCAGTGAAGCGATGGCCCCTCCAAGCGCAGGGGGCTCCTACGAGCAGTACTTC. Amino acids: CASSEAMAPPSAGGSYEQYF.

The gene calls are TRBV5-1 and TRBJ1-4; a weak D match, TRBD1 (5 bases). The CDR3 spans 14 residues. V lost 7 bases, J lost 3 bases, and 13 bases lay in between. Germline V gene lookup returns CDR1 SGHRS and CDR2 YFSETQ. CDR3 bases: TGCGCCAGCTCGGGGGGGAAGGCTAATGAAAAACTGTTTTTT. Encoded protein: CASSGGKANEKLFF.

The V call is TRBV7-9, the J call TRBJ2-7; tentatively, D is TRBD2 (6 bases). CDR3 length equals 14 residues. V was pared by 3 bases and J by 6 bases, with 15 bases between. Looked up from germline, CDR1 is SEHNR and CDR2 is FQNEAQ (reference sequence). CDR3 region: CASSFSSGVAEQYF. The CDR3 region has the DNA TGTGCCAGCAGCTTTAGTAGCGGTGTTGCCGAGCAGTACTTC. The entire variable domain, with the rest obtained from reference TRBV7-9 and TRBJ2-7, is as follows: DTGVSQNPRHKITKRGQNVTFRCDPISEHNRLYWYRQTLGQGPEFLTYFQNEAQLEKSRLLSDRFSAERPKGSFSTLEIQRTEQGDSAMYLCASSFSSGVAEQYFGPGTRLTVT.

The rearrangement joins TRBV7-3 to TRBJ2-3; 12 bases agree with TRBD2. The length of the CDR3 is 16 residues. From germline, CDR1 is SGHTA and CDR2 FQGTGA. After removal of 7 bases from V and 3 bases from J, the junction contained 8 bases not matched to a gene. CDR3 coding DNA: TGTGCCAGCATTCTGACTAGCGGGAGTTTAACAGATACGCAGTATTTT. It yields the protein CASILTSGSLTDTQYF. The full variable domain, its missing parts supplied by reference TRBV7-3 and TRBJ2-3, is GAGVSQTPSNKVTEKGKYVELRCDPISGHTALYWYRQSLGQGPEFLIYFQGTGAADDSGLPNDRFFAVRPEGSVSTLKIQRTERGDSAVYLCASILTSGSLTDTQYFGPGTRLTVL.

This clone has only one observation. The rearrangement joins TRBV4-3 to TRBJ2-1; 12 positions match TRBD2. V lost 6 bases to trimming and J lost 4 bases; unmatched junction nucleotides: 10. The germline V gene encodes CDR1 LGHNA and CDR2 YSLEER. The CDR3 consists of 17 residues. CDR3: CASRKLAGGPGYNEQFF. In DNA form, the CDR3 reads TGCGCCAGCAGGAAGCTAGCGGGAGGGCCGGGGTACAATGAGCAGTTCTTC.

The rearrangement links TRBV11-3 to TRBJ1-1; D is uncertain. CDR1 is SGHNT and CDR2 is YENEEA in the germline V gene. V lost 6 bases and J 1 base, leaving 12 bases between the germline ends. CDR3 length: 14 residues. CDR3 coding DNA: TGTGCCAGCAGTTCCCTGGCATCGAACACTGAAGCTTTCTTT. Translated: CASSSLASNTEAFF.

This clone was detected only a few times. The CDR3 bases are TGCGCCAGCAGCCAAGACTCGCAAGAGACCCAGTACTTC. Translation gives CASSQDSQETQYF. This rearrangement joins TRBV4-3 to TRBJ2-5; D unresolved. Germline-derived CDR1 and CDR2 are LGHNA and YSLEER. This CDR3 is 13 amino acids long. Trimming removed 0 bases from V and 2 bases from J, with 4 bases in between.

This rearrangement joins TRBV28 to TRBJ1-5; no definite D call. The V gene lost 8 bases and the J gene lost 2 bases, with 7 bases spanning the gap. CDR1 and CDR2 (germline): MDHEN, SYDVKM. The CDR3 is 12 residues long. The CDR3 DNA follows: TGTGCCAGCCGGGTAGGCAATCAGCCCCAGCATTTT. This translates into CASRVGNQPQHF.

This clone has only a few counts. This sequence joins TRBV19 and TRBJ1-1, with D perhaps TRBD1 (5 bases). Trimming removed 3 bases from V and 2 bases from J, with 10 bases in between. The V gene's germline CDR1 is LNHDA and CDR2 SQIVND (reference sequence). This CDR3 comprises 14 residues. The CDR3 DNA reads TGTGCCAGTAGTATGGGGGGAACTAACACTGAAGCTTTCTTT. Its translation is CASSMGGTNTEAFF. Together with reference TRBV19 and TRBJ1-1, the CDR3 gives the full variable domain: DGGITQSPKYLFRKEGQNVTLSCEQNLNHDAMYWYRQDPGQGLRLIYYSQIVNDFQKGDIAEGYSVSREKKESFPLTVTSAQKNPTAFYLCASSMGGTNTEAFFGQGTRLTVV.

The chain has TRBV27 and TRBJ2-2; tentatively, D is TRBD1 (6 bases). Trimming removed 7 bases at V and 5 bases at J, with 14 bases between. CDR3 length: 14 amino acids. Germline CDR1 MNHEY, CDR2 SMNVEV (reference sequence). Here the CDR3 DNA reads TGTGCCAGCAAAACAGGGTCCCCAACCGGGGAGCTGTTTTTT. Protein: CASKTGSPTGELFF.

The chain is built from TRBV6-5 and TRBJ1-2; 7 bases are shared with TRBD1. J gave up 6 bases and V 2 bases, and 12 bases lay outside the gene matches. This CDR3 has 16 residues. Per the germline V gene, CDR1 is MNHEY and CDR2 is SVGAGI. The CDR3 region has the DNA TGTGCCAGCAGTTACGATACGCAGGGGGGTCCGGATGGCTACACCTTC. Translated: CASSYDTQGGPDGYTF.

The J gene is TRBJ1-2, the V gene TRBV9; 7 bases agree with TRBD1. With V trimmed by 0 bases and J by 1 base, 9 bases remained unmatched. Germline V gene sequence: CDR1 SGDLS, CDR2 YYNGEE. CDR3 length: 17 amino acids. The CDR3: CASSVAQQGMGNYGYTF. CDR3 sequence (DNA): TGTGCCAGCAGCGTAGCCCAACAGGGGATGGGTAACTATGGCTACACCTTC.

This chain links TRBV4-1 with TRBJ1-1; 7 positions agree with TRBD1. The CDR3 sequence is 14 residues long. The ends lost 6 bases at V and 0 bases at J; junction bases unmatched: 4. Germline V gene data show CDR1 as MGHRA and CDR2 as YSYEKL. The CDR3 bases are TGCGCCAGCAGTAGGACAGGTTTGAACACTGAAGCTTTCTTT. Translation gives CASSRTGLNTEAFF.